The T cell receptor beta chain described here comes from a study of vaccination effects on CD4 cells after COVID-19. Before sequencing took place, the ViraFEST assay used viral peptide pools to expand antigen-specific CD4+ T cells. With about 9 days of culture completed, CD4+ T cells were isolated. Having tested negative for nucleocapsid antibodies, the vaccine recipients showed no prior SARS-CoV-2 infection. IL-2 at about 10 IU/ml and peptides at 10 ug/ml were added to cultured PBMC, fewer than 2.5 million per well. Half-medium replacement with IL-2 medium occurred on days 3 and 7. A single count supports this clone. Its matching antigen is unknown. Clones were sequenced by immunoSEQ multiplex PCR, and TCRdb holds only the in-frame ones, with some missing. The sample consists of fewer than 55,000 clones, 79% of them appearing once. The CDR3 is 15 amino acids. Germline V gene data show CDR1 as KGHDR and CDR2 as SFDVKD. The ends lost 5 bases at V and 5 bases at J; junction bases unmatched: 8.

The receptor's source is a human donor who received a COVID-19 vaccine. The genes are TRBV24-1 and TRBJ2-5; 9 bases line up with TRBD2. The sequenced sample was CD4+ T cells from PBMCs cultured with HCoV-OC43 spike peptides, obtained before COVID-19 vaccination. Noted subset: HCoV-OC43 spike overlapping peptide pool stimulation. The CDR3 DNA reads as TGTGCCACCAGTGTCGGGACCGCGGGAGGGGAGACCCAGTACTTC. The encoded protein is CATSVGTAGGETQYF.